The present TCR beta chain was sequenced within a study of control samples from healthy donors and cancer patients. The assay was immunoSEQ multiplex PCR, and TCRdb's table has in-frame clones only and misses some. The data show approximately 150,000 clones, about 90% seen once. Looked up from germline, CDR1 is MDHEN and CDR2 is SYDVKM. The CDR3 has 15 residues. V was cut by 8 bases and J by 0 bases, with 13 bases left in between. The material sequenced was blood. The source is a man in his late teens or twenties in good health. The genes are TRBV28 and TRBJ1-4, with D maybe TRBD1 (6 bases). The CDR3 reads CASHVGAATNEKLFF. The CDR3, as DNA: TGTGCCAGCCACGTGGGGGCAGCAACTAATGAAAAACTGTTTTTT.